The next 14 T cell receptor beta chains were all read from a single sample in a study of T-cell memory formation after mild COVID-19. TCRdb re-called the 5' RACE reads through MiXCR, storing one row per CDR3 protein. This table has around 340,000 distinct CDR3 sequences, 10% to 15% appearing once. The sequenced sample consisted of PBMCs or a T cell subset sorted from them (not recorded which). These receptors were obtained from a young man who had mild COVID-19 (a few samples of this study predate the infection). Cell type and time point are not known.

A few counts support this clonotype. The rearrangement links TRBV10-3 to TRBJ2-2; the match to TRBD2 covers 9 bases. J gave up 1 base and V 3 bases, and 3 bases lay outside the gene matches. The CDR3 length is 16 residues. CDR1 is ENHRY, CDR2 SYGVKD, per germline. The CDR3 loop reads CAISEAGGLNTGELFF. The CDR3 nucleotides are TGTGCCATCAGTGAAGCGGGGGGTCTGAACACCGGGGAGCTGTTTTTT.

The rearrangement uses TRBV7-2 and TRBJ2-5; D remains ambiguous. The CDR3 has 15 residues. Germline CDR1 and CDR2: SGHTA and FQGNSA. The V end lost 6 bases, the J end lost 3 bases, and 17 bases lay between the germline ends. The CDR3 DNA is TGTGCCAGCAGGCCGACGGAGTGGTTCAAAGAGACCCAGTACTTC. Protein sequence: CASRPTEWFKETQYF.

This clonotype was observed a handful of times. This chain connects TRBV7-9 to TRBJ2-5; TRBD1 matches at 7 bases. The V gene's germline CDR1 is SEHNR and CDR2 FQNEAQ (reference sequence). V trimming: 5 bases; J trimming: 5 bases; junction bases outside the gene matches: 8. The CDR3 loop spans 14 amino acids. The CDR3 region has the DNA TGTGCCAGCAGCCCGACAGGGATTGGCGAGACCCAGTACTTC. This translates into CASSPTGIGETQYF.

This clonotype was counted a few times. This rearrangement joins TRBV6-6 to TRBJ2-1; TRBD1 agrees at 9 bases. Germline CDR1 reads MNHNY; CDR2 reads SVGAGI (reference sequence). The CDR3 sequence is 14 residues long. Trimming cost V 6 bases and J 10 bases; bases outside gene matches: 10. Written as DNA, the CDR3 is TGTGCCAGCAGGTTCCGGGACAGGGCTGGCGAGCAGTTCTTC. Protein sequence: CASRFRDRAGEQFF.

The chain recombines TRBV20-1 with TRBJ1-5; 7 bases match TRBD1. V gave up 6 bases and J gave up 7 bases; unmatched junction bases: 6. The CDR3 loop spans 12 amino acids. Germline-derived CDR1 and CDR2 are DFQATT and SNEGSKA (reference sequence). The DNA for the CDR3 is TGCAGTGCCGACAGGGCTGGGCAGCCCCAGCATTTT. It specifies CSADRAGQPQHF.

As concerns this clonotype: Without the conserved terminal phenylalanine or tryptophan, this CDR3 likely stems from a read error. This chain uses TRBV20-1 with TRBJ1-2; possibly TRBD1 for D (5 bases). CDR3 size: 13 residues. Germline CDR1 reads DFQATT; CDR2 reads SNEGSKA (reference sequence). V lost 1 base, J lost 3 bases, and 9 bases lay in between. This CDR3 reads CSARAVGDYGYTL. The CDR3 region has the DNA TGCAGTGCTAGAGCAGTGGGGGACTATGGCTACACCCTC.

V is TRBV18 and J is TRBJ2-3, with D tentatively TRBD2 (5 bases). Germline values: CDR1 KGHSH, CDR2 LQKENI. Trimming left V 2 bases short and J 6 bases short, with 12 bases between. The CDR3 is made up of 14 amino acids. CDR3 residues: CASSPLQRRDTQYF. CDR3 coding DNA: TGTGCCAGCTCACCATTACAGAGGAGGGATACGCAGTATTTT.

The rearrangement joins TRBV6-2 or TRBV6-3 to TRBJ2-2; perhaps D is TRBD1 or TRBD2 (5 bases each). The CDR3 totals 14 residues. Trimming stripped 7 bases from V and 7 bases from J, with 16 bases between. CDR1 is MNHEY and CDR2 is SVGEGT in the germline V gene. Here the CDR3 reads CASIWDPWDGELFF. The CDR3 region has the DNA TGTGCCAGCATCTGGGACCCCTGGGACGGGGAGCTGTTTTTT.

This clonotype was counted a few times. The chain carries TRBV7-2 and TRBJ2-2, with 7 nucleotides matching TRBD2. J gave up 4 bases and V 5 bases, and 7 bases lay outside the gene matches. From germline, CDR1 is SGHTA and CDR2 FQGNSA. This CDR3 has 15 amino acids. The CDR3 bases are TGTGCCAGCAGCGCGGGAGCCTCGGCCACCGGGGAGCTGTTTTTT. It encodes CASSAGASATGELFF.

The J gene is TRBJ2-3, the V gene TRBV20-1; 13 bases line up with TRBD2. CDR1 is DFQATT, CDR2 SNEGSKA, per germline (reference sequence). The trim removed 1 base at V and 1 base at J, leaving 8 bases unmatched. This CDR3 spans 18 amino acids. The CDR3, as DNA: TGCAGTGCTAGAGGACGACTAGCGGGGGGTCTGGGCACAGATACGCAGTATTTT. The encoded protein is CSARGRLAGGLGTDTQYF.

The V call is TRBV12-3 or TRBV12-4, the J call TRBJ2-1; TRBD1 matches at 10 bases. The length of the CDR3 is 15 residues. The V segment lost 3 bases and the J segment 4 bases; nucleotides outside the gene matches: 3. CDR3 nucleotide sequence: TGTGCCAGCAGTTTGGGACAGGGGAGATACAATGAGCAGTTCTTC. This gives the protein CASSLGQGRYNEQFF.

Points on this clonotype: A much larger clone differs from this one at a single base, so this may be a read error. The chain employs TRBV7-8 and TRBJ2-7; D is possibly TRBD2 (5 bases). CDR1 is SGHVS and CDR2 is FQNEAQ in the germline V gene. This CDR3 has 13 residues. DNA for the CDR3: TGTGTCAGCAGCTTAGGACTTACCTACGAGCAGTACGTC. It encodes CVSSLGLTYEQYV.

This clonotype was counted ten times or more. The chain is built from TRBV6-5 and TRBJ1-1; D perhaps matches TRBD1 (5 bases). Deletions cut 4 bases from V and 1 base from J, with 7 bases between. The CDR3 totals 13 residues. Looked up from germline, CDR1 is MNHEY and CDR2 is SVGAGI. CDR3 in DNA: TGTGCCAGCAGTTGGGGCCAGAACACTGAAGCTTTCTTT. It encodes CASSWGQNTEAFF.

This clonotype appeared a few times. The genes are TRBV2 and TRBJ2-2; D possibly matches TRBD1 or TRBD2 (5 bases each). The length of the CDR3 is 16 residues. The germline CDR1 and CDR2 sequences are SNHLY and FYNNEI. V lost 7 bases to trimming and J lost 1 base, with 16 bases between them. CDR3 region: CASTVGTFRNTGELFF. The CDR3 region has the DNA TGTGCCAGCACCGTAGGGACGTTCAGGAACACCGGGGAGCTGTTTTTT. Looking up the rest from reference TRBV2 and TRBJ2-2 gives the full variable domain: EPEVTQTPSHQVTQMGQEVILRCVPISNHLYFYWYRQILGQKVEFLVSFYNNEISEKSEIFDDQFSVERPDGSNFTLKIRSTKLEDSAMYFCASTVGTFRNTGELFFGEGSRLTVL.